This T cell receptor beta chain was recorded in a study of T cells in tuberculosis. For the study at large: CD1B tetramers identified T cells specific for mycobacterial lipid GMM. The study, taken as a whole, reports: Cases with active tuberculosis were adults, while controls were adolescents. Smaller distances to GMM-specific TCRs suggested their expansion in active tuberculosis. Active tuberculosis patients had shorter CDR3-alpha; the beta difference was nonsignificant.

Comments on this clone: Its antigen remains unidentified.

The protocol was immunoSEQ multiplex PCR, while the TCRdb copy is restricted to in-frame clones and leaves out a portion. This sample has tens of thousands of clones, with roughly 96% found just once. The V segment lost 4 bases and the J segment 1 base; nucleotides outside the gene matches: 10. Germline-derived CDR1 and CDR2 are SGHVS and FQNEAQ. The CDR3 length is 16 residues. J is TRBJ2-7 and V is TRBV7-8, with 7 bases matching TRBD2. The origin of this receptor is a donor between 10 and 35 years old with latent tuberculosis or without tuberculosis infection. The sequenced sample consisted of PBMCs. The CDR3 region has the DNA TGTGCCAGCAGCTCGTCCGGGGACTACCCATCCTACGAGCAGTACTTC. It codes for CASSSSGDYPSYEQYF.